The entry below describes one T cell receptor (beta chain). A few counts support this clone. The antigen this receptor binds is unknown. No base qualities exist here, and no much larger clone lies one base off it. The cohort comprised approximately 700 healthy bone marrow donors. At the time of sampling, every cohort member was nominally healthy, though immune exposures that went unrecorded were likely present. The donor was CMV seropositive and was included in the group of 250 to 300 seropositive cohort members. A peripheral blood sample was collected from each donor, and TCR beta sequencing was performed on peripheral blood mononuclear cells. The Qiagen DNeasy Blood Extraction Kit was used to extract genomic DNA from the blood cell samples. The data originate from a study of cytomegalovirus exposure and HLA in healthy donors (dated 2017 in TCRdb). At the level of the whole study: In an earlier analysis of 587 of the donors, approximately 260 Gb of sequence data and 100 million or so unique TCR beta sequences from approximately 180 million T cells were reported. Roughly 300 gigabases of sequencing data and roughly 81 million unique TCR sequences made up an early release that covered roughly 670 HLA-typed donors. Of the 300 to 400 genotyped donors, roughly 85% fell in the genetic ancestry cluster associated with self-reported Caucasian donors. The study was designed to test whether signatures of past pathogen exposure could be identified by cataloging public T cell receptors. The study used immunosequencing to profile the T cell repertoires of hundreds of subjects and linked those repertoires to cytomegalovirus serostatus. A separate validation cohort of roughly 130 different subjects was used in addition to the approximately 610-subject first cohort. The study combined high-throughput TCR immunosequencing, statistical association of individual TCRs with disease status, and machine learning to predict cytomegalovirus infection status. In a later analysis, previously published TCR beta repertoires from 550 to 750 donors were re-analyzed and high-resolution HLA genotyping was added so that TCR occurrence patterns could be studied. Rather than drawing on any new phenotypic data, the later analysis identified candidate immune exposures from TCR beta sequences and the way those sequences occurred across donors. To decide whether each TCR beta V gene segment behaved as functional or pseudogenic, an earlier analysis of fewer than 750 of the donors relied on high-throughput TCR beta sequencing. Alongside the repertoire data, information on donor age, sex, ethnicity and CMV serostatus was compiled. In a later genetic analysis, genome-wide SNP genotypes for about three fifths of the 666 donors were used, and that subset was treated as a discovery cohort. Every repertoire in the discovery cohort had been generated on one and the same sequencing platform. HLA typing included class I and class II loci at four-digit resolution. Typing coverage varied by locus: roughly 629-640 donors for A, B, C, DRB1 and DQB1; 500 to 550 for DQA1; about 590 for DPA1; 450 to 480 for DPB1. A handful of DR-DQ haplotypes were handled as single units for association and clustering because linkage in the cohort was strong. Across around 400 genotyped donors of the cohort, an average of about 240,000 unique TCR beta nucleotide sequences per donor were sequenced, and approximately 19% of those sequences were non-productive.

Library generation was performed with the immunoSEQ multiplex PCR assay. The multiplex PCR relied on a mix of 60 forward primers for TCR Vbeta segments and 13 reverse primers for TCR Jbeta segments. Amplification of the CDR3 region of rearranged TCR beta genes was performed with a multiplex PCR assay on genomic DNA. The amplified TCR beta libraries were sequenced on the Illumina HiSeq System as 87-base-pair reads. The study's own analysis went as follows. A later analysis tallied 75 million to 95 million unique TCR beta chains across the 600 to 700 repertoires, and about 12 million of those chains were shared by two or more donors. Raw reads were error-corrected and collapsed into unique sequences by a nearest-neighbor algorithm in which closely related sequences were merged to remove PCR and sequencing errors. CDR3 sequences were aligned to IMGT reference sequences to assign V, D and J gene segments. For a sequence to be retained, at least a six-nucleotide match to both a V gene segment and a J gene segment was required. A rearrangement was called productive if the CDR3 had no stop codons and remained in frame with V and J, and every other rearrangement was called non-productive. CDR3 was defined by IMGT convention, running from the second conserved V-encoded cysteine to the conserved J-encoded phenylalanine. Sequences without an unambiguous match to a single V gene segment were excluded from the earlier analysis of 500 to 700 of the donors. An earlier analysis of several hundred of the donors called V segments functional above 56.7% productive rearrangements and segregating when the between-donor standard deviation exceeded 5%. A statistical classification framework was built to diagnose cytomegalovirus status from the catalog of TCR beta chain sequences. A later analysis assigned V and J genes by comparing TCR nucleotide sequences with IMGT/GENE-DB human TR gene sequences. The TCRdist pipeline was used in a later analysis to assign CDR3 sequences and most-parsimonious VDJ recombination scenarios. A later analysis defined each TCR beta chain by its CDR3 amino acid sequence plus V-gene family, and excluded reads lacking a unique V-gene family. To address suspected cross-contamination and a sequencing artifact, a later analysis removed approximately 600 highly shared, low-generation-probability nucleotide sequences. In a later analysis, a clonal expansion index was calculated for each public chain from normalized within-repertoire ranks of inferred template counts. In a later analysis, generation probabilities were computed with a VDJ recombination model fitted to out-of-frame rearrangements, and the resulting probabilities were checked against IGoR. A later analysis scored TCR-TCR, TCR-HLA and TCR-CMV co-occurrence with hypergeometric tests, applying a repertoire-size bias correction to TCR pairs. To estimate false discovery rates, a later analysis permuted the HLA or CMV assignments 20 times. A later analysis grouped co-occurring TCRs with DBSCAN, adding TCRdist sequence similarity when clustering within HLA-allele-positive subsets. Repertoires with fewer than 30,000 or more than 120,000 public chains, plus five repertoires with anomalous nucleotide sharing, were excluded from co-occurrence clustering. The table comes from immuneACCESS by way of TCRdb, which keeps in-frame sequences with V and J called. Part of the clones is missing from these tables; in studies checked, under half for an unresolved V gene and the rest for unknown reasons. For V, J and clone size, that table is used; D and trimming come from the DNA. A total of roughly 110,000 clones appear in this sample, around 70% of them only once. The top ten clonotypes cover approximately 8.6% of the sample.

The full study reports these points: When HLA alleles, especially DR and DQ, strongly co-occurred, attributing TCR associations to individual alleles was difficult. Because HLA typing was unavailable for some donors at each locus, only the typed subset was used in association tests. The presence/absence analyses assumed that sequencing depth was roughly uniform across donors, and that assumption may not be true. In a later genetic analysis, fewer N-insertions in productive TCRs were reported among donors in an Asian-associated ancestry cluster than the approximately 670-donor mean. In vitro tests confirmed that a few of the cytomegalovirus-associated TCR beta chains recognize cytomegalovirus antigens. The cohort was sequenced for TCR beta chains only, and without alpha or paired-chain data the features that could be detected were limited. According to a later analysis, parvovirus B19, influenza, CMV and Epstein-Barr virus appeared linked to several top co-occurrence clusters. In a later analysis, TCR association rates were found to vary across HLA loci, with the most associated TCRs seen for DRB1 alleles and the fewest for HLA-C alleles. A total of some 180 TCR beta chains were listed by the study as associated with cytomegalovirus. A later analysis found that most CMV-associated TCR beta chains appeared HLA-restricted, with HLA associations seemingly driven largely by CMV exposure. In both the original and validation cohorts, the classifier was reported to diagnose cytomegalovirus status with high specificity and sensitivity. CMV serostatus was the only immune exposure information available for the cohort. A further reported finding was that TCR beta sequences accurately predicted the HLA-A and HLA-B alleles for most subjects in the first cohort. Linkage disequilibrium might explain the correlated functional status among segregating V segments, but an unknown experimental factor could not be excluded. Across donors, most TCR sequences were observed very rarely, whereas some public TCRs were present in many individuals. The sequencing pipeline was judged likely to have produced a cluster of highly shared sequence variants as a technical artifact. Compared with equally common non-associated chains, HLA-associated TCR beta chains in a later analysis were more clonally expanded and had lower generation probabilities. A later genetic analysis associated a missense DCLRE1C variant with V-gene and J-gene trimming of TCR beta chains, and an independent cohort replicated the association. Some IMGT-functional V segments, including TRBV6-2 and TRBV6-3, could not be distinguished by the 87-base-pair reads and were therefore excluded. Broadly in line with IMGT annotations, most TCR beta V segments showed up in productive rearrangements about 87% or about 30% of the time in an earlier analysis of 587 of the donors. Because counts were too low, some 17 rarely observed V segments, including chromosome 9 orphons, were excluded from the earlier analysis of around 640 of the donors. The authors suggested that the approach could potentially be generalized to other disease states and immunological phenotypes. At a false discovery rate of 0.05, a later analysis linked about 17,000 TCR beta sequences to specific HLA alleles.

The CDR3 runs 14 amino acids, cysteine and phenylalanine included. Left in the record is the CDR3 DNA by itself, 42 bases read in frame from the first base. The germline V gene (reference sequence) specifies MNHEY as CDR1 and SMNVEV as CDR2. V is cut by 5 bases and J by 0 bases, and the space between the germline ends is 10 bases. This TCR came from a young man in good health and CMV-seropositive. This chain joins TRBV27 to TRBJ1-2, and perhaps TRBD1 as D gene, on 6 matching bases. Source material: PBMCs. CDR3 region: CASSPGTTNYGYTF. The DNA sequence follows: TGTGCCAGCAGTCCCGGGACAACTAACTATGGCTACACCTTC.